This T cell receptor (beta chain) comes out of a study of T cell changes during pregnancy in multiple sclerosis. Clones were sequenced by immunoSEQ multiplex PCR, and TCRdb holds only the in-frame ones, with some missing. The table includes some 68,000 clones, 92% detected once. The CDR3 loop spans 14 amino acids. From germline, CDR1 is MDHEN and CDR2 SYDVKM. The V end was cut by 5 bases, the J end by 5 bases, with 15 bases between. This sample comprised peripheral blood, obtained in the second trimester of pregnancy. The receptor comes from a female donor in good health, enrolled as a control in a pregnancy study. The chain has TRBV28 and TRBJ1-1, with unresolved D. The CDR3 reads CASSPRVGWTEAFF. The DNA of the CDR3 is TGTGCCAGCAGTCCGAGGGTAGGGTGGACTGAAGCTTTCTTT.